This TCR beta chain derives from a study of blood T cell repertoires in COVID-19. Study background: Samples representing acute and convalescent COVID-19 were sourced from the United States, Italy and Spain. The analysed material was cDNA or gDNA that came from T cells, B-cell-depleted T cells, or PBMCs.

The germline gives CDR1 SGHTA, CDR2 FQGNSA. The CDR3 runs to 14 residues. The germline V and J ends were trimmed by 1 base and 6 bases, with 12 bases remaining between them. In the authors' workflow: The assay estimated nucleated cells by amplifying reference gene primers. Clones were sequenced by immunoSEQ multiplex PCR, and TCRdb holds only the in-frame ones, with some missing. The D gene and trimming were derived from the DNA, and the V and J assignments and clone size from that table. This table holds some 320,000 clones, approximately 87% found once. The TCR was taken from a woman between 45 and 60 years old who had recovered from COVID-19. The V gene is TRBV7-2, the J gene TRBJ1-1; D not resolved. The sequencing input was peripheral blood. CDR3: CASSLEVSGSEAFF. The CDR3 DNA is TGTGCCAGCAGCTTAGAAGTTTCGGGGTCTGAAGCTTTCTTT.